A single sample gave rise to the 7 T cell receptor beta chains below, sequenced in a study of cytomegalovirus exposure and HLA in healthy donors. Use of 60 Vbeta and 13 Jbeta primers characterized the PCR. Sequenced by immunoSEQ multiplex PCR; TCRdb stores in-frame clones only, minus some. This sample contains 65,000 to 85,000 clones. Sequenced sample: PBMCs. These receptors all come from a woman aged 55-70 years in good health and CMV-seronegative.

This chain connects TRBV7-6 to TRBJ1-2; D gene ambiguous. The length of the CDR3 is 14 residues. V was clipped by 0 bases and J by 8 bases, with 13 bases between them. The germline gives CDR1 SGHVS, CDR2 FNYEAQ. In DNA, the CDR3 is TGTGCCAGCAGCTTAGCGAGGGCGGGCGGAGGCTACACCTTC. The encoded protein is CASSLARAGGGYTF. The entire variable domain, with the rest obtained from reference TRBV7-6 and TRBJ1-2, is as follows: GAGVSQSPRYKVTKRGQDVALRCDPISGHVSLYWYRQALGQGPEFLTYFNYEAQQDKSGLPNDRFSAERPEGSISTLTIQRTEQRDSAMYRCASSLARAGGGYTFGSGTRLTVV.

A word on this clone: The identical CDR3 is also encoded by other nucleotide sequences in the sample. The chain has TRBV5-1 and TRBJ2-3, with no clear D. Germline V gene data show CDR1 as SGHRS and CDR2 as YFSETQ. The V end lost 0 bases, the J end lost 2 bases, and 10 bases lay between the germline ends. This CDR3 is built from 15 residues. CDR3 bases: TGCGCCAGCAGCTTGGGAGGTGGCAACACAGATACGCAGTATTTT. This sequence encodes CASSLGGGNTDTQYF.

The chain joins TRBV5-1 to TRBJ2-3; TRBD1 might be the D (6 bases). Germline loops: CDR1 SGHRS, CDR2 YFSETQ. The germline V and J ends were trimmed by 3 bases and 0 bases, with 23 bases remaining between them. The CDR3 covers 19 residues. The CDR3 protein is CASSSLGLDRHPSTDTQYF. Here the CDR3 DNA reads TGCGCCAGCAGCTCTTTGGGGCTCGACAGGCACCCTAGCACAGATACGCAGTATTTT.

The rearrangement links TRBV5-1 to TRBJ1-2; D possibly corresponds to TRBD1 (6 bases). V was shortened by 0 bases and J by 0 bases, with 9 bases between the two germline ends. Looked up from germline, CDR1 is SGHRS and CDR2 is YFSETQ. This CDR3 contains 15 residues. Here the CDR3 DNA reads TGCGCCAGCAGCTTGGACGGGACACCTAACTATGGCTACACCTTC. Residues: CASSLDGTPNYGYTF.

V is TRBV5-4 and J is TRBJ2-5; the D gene is possibly TRBD2 (6 bases). CDR1 is SGHNT and CDR2 is YYREEE in the germline V gene (reference sequence). Trimming removed 1 base from V and 3 bases from J, with 13 bases in between. The CDR3 has 15 residues. The CDR3 reads CASSLLGGFKETQYF. DNA of the CDR3: TGTGCCAGCAGCTTGTTGGGGGGTTTTAAAGAGACCCAGTACTTC.

The chain couples TRBV7-2 to TRBJ2-4; TRBD1 matches at 12 bases. V shed 5 bases, J shed 8 bases, and the junction held 4 bases outside the gene matches. Germline loops: CDR1 SGHTA, CDR2 FQGNSA. The CDR3 loop spans 14 amino acids. For the CDR3, the DNA is TGTGCCAGCAGCCCGGGACAGGGGGCCTACATTCAGTACTTC. Its protein product is CASSPGQGAYIQYF.

J is TRBJ2-2 and V is TRBV11-3; 9 bases match TRBD1. Trimming removed 1 base from V and 1 base from J; junction bases left unmatched: 4. This CDR3 has 17 amino acids. Germline V gives CDR1 SGHNT, CDR2 YENEEA. The CDR3 loop is CASSLASGQGNTGELFF. In DNA form, the CDR3 reads TGTGCCAGCAGCTTAGCCTCGGGACAGGGGAACACCGGGGAGCTGTTTTTT.